This T cell receptor (beta chain) originates from a study of Ad26.COV2.S vaccination and SARS-CoV-2 variants. Using immunoSEQ multiplex PCR, the repertoire was profiled, and TCRdb retains in-frame clones only, with some absent. The data hold roughly 300,000 clones, with about 88% observed a single time. The CDR3 totals 15 residues. In germline, CDR1 is MDHEN, CDR2 SYDVKM. Unmatched junction bases numbered 5, after V lost 2 bases and J lost 2 bases. Indicated treatment: around 19 received Ad26.COV2.S at low or high dose, single or two shots; roughly five received placebo; per-sample allocation not given. Sampling happened 63 days after the first vaccine or placebo injection. As its vector, the vaccine had Ad26, which expressed Wuhan-strain SARS-CoV-2 spike.

V usage is TRBV28 and J usage is TRBJ1-1; 7 bases agree with TRBD1. The TCR comes from a person aged 18-65 years who received the Ad26.COV2.S COVID-19 vaccine or a placebo. This specimen consisted of peripheral blood, obtained in a trial of Ad26.COV2.S vaccine versus placebo. DNA for the CDR3: TGTGCCAGCAGTTTAAAACAGGGGTTCAACACTGAAGCTTTCTTT. Residues: CASSLKQGFNTEAFF.